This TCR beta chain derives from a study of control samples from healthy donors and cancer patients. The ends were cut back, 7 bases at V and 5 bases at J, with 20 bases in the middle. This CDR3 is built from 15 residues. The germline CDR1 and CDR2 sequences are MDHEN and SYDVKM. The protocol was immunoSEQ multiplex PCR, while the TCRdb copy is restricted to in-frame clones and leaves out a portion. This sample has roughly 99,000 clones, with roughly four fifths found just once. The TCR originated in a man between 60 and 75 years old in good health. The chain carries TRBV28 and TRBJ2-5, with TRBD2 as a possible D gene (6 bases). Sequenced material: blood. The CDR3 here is CASTRRGRTYETQYF. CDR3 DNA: TGTGCCAGCACCCGCCGGGGGAGGACTTATGAGACCCAGTACTTC.